One sample yielded the 25 T cell receptor beta chains listed below, sequenced in a study of blood T cell repertoires in COVID-19. Produced via immunoSEQ multiplex PCR; TCRdb's table is partial and in-frame only. The table includes 180,000 or so clones, approximately 86% detected once. The sequenced material came from peripheral blood. The receptors originated from a man in his fifties or sixties with acute or convalescent COVID-19.

The chain recombines TRBV19 with TRBJ2-1, with 9 bases identical to TRBD2. CDR1 LNHDA and CDR2 SQIVND come from the germline V gene (reference sequence). V shed 7 bases and J 3 bases; nucleotides not matched to a gene: 10. CDR3 length: 16 amino acids. CDR3 amino acids: CASTPRRTSVYNEQFF. The CDR3 bases are TGTGCCAGTACCCCTCGTAGGACTAGCGTCTACAATGAGCAGTTCTTC.

Notes on this clone: A much larger clonotype is one base distant, so this may be a read error. The chain uses TRBV6-5 and TRBJ2-3, with 12 bases identical to TRBD2. The ends lost 6 bases at V and 3 bases at J; junction bases unmatched: 4. The CDR3 covers 15 residues. Germline lookup yields CDR1 MNHEY and CDR2 SVGAGI. The CDR3 nucleotides read TGTGCCAGCAGGTCGACTAGCGGGAGTACAGATACGCAGTATTTT. It yields the protein CASRSTSGSTDTQYF.

The CDR3 region has the DNA TGTGCCTGGAGTGTAGGAGCGGGCAGTTCCTACGAGCAGTACTTC. The encoded protein is CAWSVGAGSSYEQYF. The chain joins TRBV30 to TRBJ2-7, with a possible D match to TRBD2 (6 bases). Germline CDR1 GTSNPN, CDR2 SVGIG (reference sequence). V lost 0 bases and J 1 base, leaving 13 bases between the germline ends. The length of the CDR3 is 15 residues. The full variable domain, its missing parts supplied by reference TRBV30 and TRBJ2-7, is SQTIHQWPATLVQPVGSPLSLECTVEGTSNPNLYWYRQAAGRGLQLLFYSVGIGQISSEVPQNLSASRPQDRQFILSSKKLLLSDSGFYLCAWSVGAGSSYEQYFGPGTRLTVT.

The chain employs TRBV6-5 and TRBJ2-3, with 7 positions matching TRBD1. Per germline, CDR1 MNHEY and CDR2 SVGAGI. There are 16 residues in the CDR3. The V and J ends lost 4 bases and 0 bases, in that order; junction bases with no gene match: 7. The DNA for the CDR3 is TGTGCCAGCAGTTGGACAGGAGTATCTAGCACAGATACGCAGTATTTT. Its translation: CASSWTGVSSTDTQYF.

The rearrangement uses TRBV30 and TRBJ2-7; TRBD1 matches 9 bases. CDR1 is GTSNPN and CDR2 is SVGIG in the germline V gene (reference sequence). The J segment lost 4 bases and the V segment lost 3 bases, leaving 10 bases of the junction unmatched. CDR3 length: 15 residues. The CDR3 coding sequence is TGTGCCTGGAGCCCGGCGGGGACAGGGAGGTACGAGCAGTACTTC. This translates into CAWSPAGTGRYEQYF.

V usage is TRBV5-1 and J usage is TRBJ2-7; perhaps TRBD1 as D (6 bases). The V and J ends lost 0 bases and 5 bases respectively, with 18 bases between them. The CDR3 length is 16 residues. Germline CDR1 SGHRS, CDR2 YFSETQ. In nucleotides, the CDR3 is TGCGCCAGCAGCTTGGTAGGTCGTCCAGGGGTGGACGAGCAGTACTTC. Translated: CASSLVGRPGVDEQYF.

This clone appeared once. This sequence joins TRBV7-9 and TRBJ2-7; 7 bases align to TRBD2. With 1 base clipped from V and 4 bases from J, the junction kept 4 bases outside the gene matches. Germline CDR1 is SEHNR and CDR2 is FQNEAQ (reference sequence). The CDR3 loop spans 14 amino acids. The CDR3 reads CASSLGSGIYEQYF. The DNA for the CDR3 is TGTGCCAGCAGCTTAGGGAGCGGGATTTACGAGCAGTACTTC.

The J gene is TRBJ1-6, the V gene TRBV30, with 9 bases aligning to TRBD1. There are 18 residues in the CDR3. Germline lookup yields CDR1 GTSNPN and CDR2 SVGIG (reference sequence). Trimming at V came to 5 bases and at J to 8 bases, leaving 19 bases not matched to a gene. The CDR3: CAWASPKGGQGADSPLHF. The CDR3 DNA is TGTGCCTGGGCGTCCCCAAAAGGGGGACAGGGCGCAGATTCACCCCTCCACTTT.

V gene TRBV5-1 combines with J gene TRBJ1-4; 9 nucleotides line up with TRBD1. V trimming: 4 bases; J trimming: 5 bases; junction bases outside the gene matches: 6. Germline V gene sequence: CDR1 SGHRS, CDR2 YFSETQ. The CDR3 is 15 residues long. The CDR3, as DNA: TGCGCCAGCAGCCGTGGGACAGGGAAGAATGAAAAACTGTTTTTT. Its translation is CASSRGTGKNEKLFF.

The rearrangement uses TRBV28 and TRBJ1-5, with D maybe TRBD1 (6 bases). This CDR3 has 15 amino acids. The V gene's germline CDR1 is MDHEN and CDR2 SYDVKM. Trimming pared 6 bases from V and 0 bases from J, leaving 12 bases between. The CDR3 spells CASRLTGYSNQPQHF. CDR3 sequence (DNA): TGTGCCAGCAGGCTTACAGGGTATAGCAATCAGCCCCAGCATTTT.

The CDR3, as DNA: TGCAGCGTCGCTGGACAGGGACAACAGACCCAGTACTTC. Protein sequence: CSVAGQGQQTQYF. This rearrangement joins TRBV29-1 to TRBJ2-5, with TRBD1 matching over 8 bases. The CDR3 covers 13 residues. CDR1 is SQVTM and CDR2 is ANQGSEA in the germline V gene. With V trimmed by 6 bases and J by 6 bases, 9 bases remained unmatched.

The chain recombines TRBV30 with TRBJ1-5, with 8 nucleotides matching TRBD1. The V gene's germline CDR1 is GTSNPN and CDR2 SVGIG (reference sequence). The CDR3 runs 14 residues. V dropped 4 bases and J dropped 10; count of bases not matched to a gene: 12. In DNA, the CDR3 is TGTGCCTGGACGACAGGGGCAGGTCAAGGACCCCAGCATTTT. It encodes CAWTTGAGQGPQHF.

J is TRBJ1-2 and V is TRBV5-1, with D perhaps TRBD1 (6 bases). CDR1 and CDR2 from the germline V gene are SGHRS and YFSETQ. The CDR3 totals 15 residues. V was pared by 5 bases and J by 2 bases, with 16 bases between. For the CDR3, the DNA is TGCGCCAGCAGACCCGCTGGGACACGAAACTATGGCTACACCTTC. Amino acids: CASRPAGTRNYGYTF.

The V call is TRBV7-9, the J call TRBJ2-4; 9 bases match TRBD1. This CDR3 has 14 amino acids. Germline CDR1 SEHNR, CDR2 FQNEAQ (reference sequence). Trimming took 5 bases from V and 1 from J; bases not matched to a gene: 0. The CDR3 sequence: CASSGTGAKNIQYF. Here the CDR3 DNA reads TGTGCCAGCAGCGGGACAGGGGCCAAAAACATTCAGTACTTC.

This chain uses TRBV5-1 with TRBJ2-1; 9 nucleotides line up with TRBD2. The CDR3 contains 15 residues. V shed 2 bases, J shed 1 base, and the junction held 1 base outside the gene matches. CDR1 is SGHRS and CDR2 is YFSETQ in the germline V gene. DNA of the CDR3: TGCGCCAGCAGCTTCCTAGCGGGATCCTACAATGAGCAGTTCTTC. It specifies CASSFLAGSYNEQFF.

In the case of this clone: At one end the junction does not follow the germline gene, possibly because of a read error. The genes are TRBV12-3 or TRBV12-4 and TRBJ2-6; D not certain. The CDR3 sequence is 12 residues long. CDR3 region: CASSFGPNVLTF. The DNA for the CDR3 is TGTGCCAGCAGTTTTGGGCCCAACGTCCTGACTTTC.

The J gene is TRBJ1-3, the V gene TRBV18; 8 nucleotides line up with TRBD1. The ends lost 3 bases at V and 4 bases at J; junction bases unmatched: 8. Germline CDR1 KGHSH, CDR2 LQKENI. The CDR3 sequence is 16 residues long. The CDR3 coding sequence is TGTGCCAGCTCACCCTCTACGGGACAGGCGGGAAACACCATATATTTT. Its translation is CASSPSTGQAGNTIYF. Full variable domain (outside the CDR3, taken from reference TRBV18 and TRBJ1-3): NAGVMQNPRHLVRRRGQEARLRCSPMKGHSHVYWYRQLPEEGLKFMVYLQKENIIDESGMPKERFSAEFPKEGPSILRIQQVVRGDSAAYFCASSPSTGQAGNTIYFGEGSWLTVV.

The chain is built from TRBV29-1 and TRBJ1-1; weak D call: TRBD1 (5 bases). The CDR3 sequence is 12 residues long. Germline CDR1 reads SQVTM; CDR2 reads ANQGSEA. V was cut by 3 bases and J by 2 bases, with 7 bases left in between. The CDR3 sequence: CSVDQGNTEAFF. CDR3 nucleotides: TGCAGCGTTGATCAGGGAAACACTGAAGCTTTCTTT. The entire variable domain, with the rest obtained from reference TRBV29-1 and TRBJ1-1, is as follows: SAVISQKPSRDICQRGTSLTIQCQVDSQVTMMFWYRQQPGQSLTLIATANQGSEATYESGFVIDKFPISRPNLTFSTLTVSNMSPEDSSIYLCSVDQGNTEAFFGQGTRLTVV.

The chain couples TRBV30 to TRBJ2-7; possible D gene TRBD2, 5 bases. The V gene's germline CDR1 is GTSNPN and CDR2 SVGIG (reference sequence). Trimming shortened V by 4 bases and J by 2 bases, and 15 bases separated the two germline ends. This CDR3 has 14 amino acids. The CDR3 DNA reads TGTGCCTGGATGGTGGCTAGCCCGCCCTACGAGCAGTACTTC. This codes for CAWMVASPPYEQYF. Variable domain in full (rest from reference TRBV30 and TRBJ2-7): SQTIHQWPATLVQPVGSPLSLECTVEGTSNPNLYWYRQAAGRGLQLLFYSVGIGQISSEVPQNLSASRPQDRQFILSSKKLLLSDSGFYLCAWMVASPPYEQYFGPGTRLTVT.

The V and J genes are TRBV2 and TRBJ2-7, with 10 bases that match TRBD2. Looked up from germline, CDR1 is SNHLY and CDR2 is FYNNEI. Unmatched junction bases numbered 5, after V lost 2 bases and J lost 4 bases. The CDR3 is made up of 15 amino acids. The CDR3 sequence is CASSEPPSGRYEQYF. Here the CDR3 DNA reads TGTGCCAGCAGTGAACCGCCTAGCGGGAGATACGAGCAGTACTTC.

The rearrangement links TRBV6-2 or TRBV6-3 to TRBJ2-7; the D gene is possibly TRBD1 (6 bases). V lost 1 base and J 2 bases, leaving 12 bases between the germline ends. Looked up from germline, CDR1 is MNHEY and CDR2 is SVGEGT. The CDR3 consists of 15 residues. CDR3 sequence (DNA): TGTGCCAGCAGTTACTTCAGTGGGGGCACCTACGAGCAGTACTTC. Translating it yields CASSYFSGGTYEQYF.

This clone was counted a single time. This chain connects TRBV27 to TRBJ1-6; D gene ambiguous. V was trimmed by 6 bases and J by 0 bases, leaving 6 bases between them. Germline assignment: CDR1 MNHEY and CDR2 SMNVEV (reference sequence). The CDR3 covers 14 residues. The CDR3 loop reads CASSLPSYNSPLHF. The CDR3 region has the DNA TGTGCCAGCAGCCTACCCTCCTATAATTCACCCCTCCACTTT.

J is TRBJ1-2 and V is TRBV5-1; possibly TRBD1 for D (5 bases). Trimming took 3 bases from V and 8 from J, leaving 20 bases between them. The V gene's germline CDR1 is SGHRS and CDR2 YFSETQ. This CDR3 contains 15 residues. The CDR3 coding sequence is TGCGCCAGCAGCTCAGACACGGACGGCGCAGGGGGCTACACCTTC. Translated, it gives CASSSDTDGAGGYTF.

This chain links TRBV2 with TRBJ2-3, with a possible D match to TRBD2 (5 bases). The V end was cut by 6 bases, the J end by 5 bases, with 15 bases between. The CDR3 covers 14 residues. The germline gives CDR1 SNHLY, CDR2 FYNNEI. The CDR3 reads CASSRTTREDTQYF. In nucleotides, the CDR3 is TGTGCCAGCAGCAGGACCACCCGGGAAGATACGCAGTATTTT.

The gene calls are TRBV3-1 (or the pseudogene TRBV3-2) and TRBJ2-1; the match to TRBD2 covers 13 bases. The germline V gene encodes CDR1 LGHDT and CDR2 YNNKEL (reference sequence). V dropped 4 bases and J dropped 8; count of bases not matched to a gene: 2. The CDR3 runs 14 residues. The CDR3 is CASSRTSGRDEQFF. The CDR3 DNA sequence: TGTGCCAGCAGCCGCACTAGCGGGAGGGATGAGCAGTTCTTC.